This TCR beta chain came from a study of control samples from healthy donors and cancer patients. Libraries were prepared by immunoSEQ multiplex PCR; TCRdb keeps only in-frame clonotypes and omits some of them. The sample lists around 94,000 clones, around 90% occurring once. This CDR3 is 14 amino acids long. CDR1 is SGHAT, CDR2 FQNNGV, per germline. J lost 8 bases, V lost 3 bases, and 6 bases had no gene match. The receptor's source is a woman aged 18-30 years in good health. Sequencing was performed on blood. V gene TRBV11-2 combines with J gene TRBJ1-2; 10 positions match TRBD1. Here the CDR3 DNA reads TGTGCCAGCAGCTTTGGACAGGGGGTGGTCGGCTACACCTTC. This gives the protein CASSFGQGVVGYTF.